One and the same sample provided the 11 T cell receptor beta chains below, sequenced in a study of cytomegalovirus exposure and HLA in healthy donors. PCR was performed using 60 Vbeta and 13 Jbeta primers. Profiling relied on immunoSEQ multiplex PCR, and the TCRdb table lists in-frame clones only, not all of them. The top ten hold roughly 2.8% of the sample, which has some 200,000 clones, 75% to 90% seen once. The sequenced sample consisted of PBMCs. Receptors were obtained from a woman in her forties or fifties in good health and CMV-seropositive.

The chain has TRBV6-5 and TRBJ2-2, with 7 bases lining up with TRBD2. Germline CDR1 reads MNHEY; CDR2 reads SVGAGI. With 6 bases clipped from V and 6 bases from J, the junction kept 10 bases outside the gene matches. The CDR3 runs 15 residues. The CDR3 sequence is CASRQSFGRAGELFF. The DNA for the CDR3 is TGTGCCAGCAGGCAGTCTTTTGGGAGGGCCGGGGAGCTGTTTTTT.

The rearrangement joins TRBV29-1 to TRBJ2-1; weak D call: TRBD1 (5 bases). Per the germline V gene, CDR1 is SQVTM and CDR2 is ANQGSEA. V dropped 7 bases and J dropped 6 bases, with 16 bases sitting between them. The CDR3 extends over 13 amino acids. As DNA, the CDR3 is TGCAGCGGGCGTAGGGGAAGAACCAATGAGCAGTTCTTC. Its translation is CSGRRGRTNEQFF.

The rearrangement links TRBV5-1 to TRBJ1-1; no reliable D call. The length of the CDR3 is 14 residues. Deletions cut 2 bases from V and 1 base from J, with 9 bases between. CDR1 is SGHRS and CDR2 is YFSETQ in the germline V gene. The CDR3, as DNA: TGCGCCAGCAGCTTTTCTGACAAGAACACTGAAGCTTTCTTT. As protein: CASSFSDKNTEAFF.

As concerns this clone: Other DNA sequences within the sample encode an identical CDR3. The chain employs TRBV7-2 and TRBJ2-5; 8 bases are shared with TRBD2. The CDR3 sequence is 13 residues long. CDR1 is SGHTA, CDR2 FQGNSA, per germline. The J segment lost 4 bases and the V segment lost 5 bases, leaving 3 bases of the junction unmatched. In DNA, the CDR3 is TGTGCCAGCAGCCCGAGCGGGGGAGAGACCCAGTACTTC. Protein sequence: CASSPSGGETQYF.

The chain employs TRBV7-3 and TRBJ2-2, with 9 bases aligning to TRBD2. The CDR3 sequence is 15 residues long. The V and J ends lost 4 bases and 4 bases, in that order; junction bases with no gene match: 4. The germline CDR1 and CDR2 sequences are SGHTA and FQGTGA. CDR3 in amino acids: CASSWTSELTGELFF. For the CDR3, the DNA is TGTGCCAGCAGCTGGACTAGCGAGCTCACCGGGGAGCTGTTTTTT.

The chain employs TRBV5-1 and TRBJ2-2; 12 bases fit TRBD1. Germline CDR1 and CDR2: SGHRS and YFSETQ. This CDR3 region has 19 residues. V dropped 4 bases and J dropped 6; count of bases not matched to a gene: 16. The CDR3 here is CASSPLNRDRGRGAGELFF. The CDR3 coding sequence is TGCGCCAGCAGCCCCTTGAACCGGGACAGGGGGCGAGGAGCCGGGGAGCTGTTTTTT. Complete variable domain (other parts from reference TRBV5-1 and TRBJ2-2): KAGVTQTPRYLIKTRGQQVTLSCSPISGHRSVSWYQQTPGQGLQFLFEYFSETQRNKGNFPGRFSGRQFSNSRSEMNVSTLELGDSALYLCASSPLNRDRGRGAGELFFGEGSRLTVL.

This clone has only one observation. Since no conserved phenylalanine or tryptophan closes the CDR3, a read error is the likely cause. The chain carries TRBV19 and TRBJ1-2; 7 bases agree with TRBD1. There are 15 residues in the CDR3. V lost 1 base to trimming and J lost 3 bases; unmatched junction nucleotides: 5. Germline V lookup: CDR1 LNHDA, CDR2 SQIVND (reference sequence). This CDR3 is CASSIGDSQYYGYTI. The DNA of the CDR3 is TGTGCCAGTAGTATAGGGGACAGCCAGTACTATGGCTACACCATC.

The J gene is TRBJ2-7, the V gene TRBV7-9, with 8 positions matching TRBD1. The germline gives CDR1 SEHNR, CDR2 FQNEAQ (reference sequence). The CDR3 contains 13 residues. V dropped 5 bases and J dropped 7; count of bases not matched to a gene: 7. The CDR3 sequence is CASSPGGWGEQYF. DNA of the CDR3: TGTGCCAGCAGCCCAGGGGGCTGGGGTGAGCAGTACTTC.

The V gene is TRBV30, the J gene TRBJ2-2; a weak D match, TRBD2 (5 bases). Germline assignment: CDR1 GTSNPN and CDR2 SVGIG (reference sequence). V gave up 4 bases and J gave up 5 bases, with 14 bases separating them. The CDR3 loop spans 14 amino acids. CDR3 amino acids: CAWTTSGGTGELFF. CDR3 DNA: TGTGCCTGGACCACAAGCGGAGGAACCGGGGAGCTGTTTTTT.

The chain couples TRBV7-2 to TRBJ2-5; 10 bases are shared with TRBD2. The CDR3 is made up of 15 amino acids. J gave up 9 bases and V 5 bases, and 12 bases lay outside the gene matches. CDR1 is SGHTA, CDR2 FQGNSA, per germline. CDR3 amino acids: CASSATASGGGSQYF. In nucleotides, the CDR3 is TGTGCCAGCAGCGCTACGGCTAGCGGGGGAGGGTCCCAGTACTTC.

This clone was seen only a few times. The chain employs TRBV4-3 and TRBJ1-2; D is perhaps TRBD1 (6 bases). The ends were cut back, 1 base at V and 8 bases at J, with 11 bases in the middle. The CDR3 runs to 13 residues. Germline assignment: CDR1 LGHNA and CDR2 YSLEER. In DNA form, the CDR3 reads TGCGCCAGCAGCCAAGTCCAGGGGACGGGCTACACCTTC. It encodes CASSQVQGTGYTF.